This record concerns one T cell receptor beta chain sequence. The antigen is undetermined. This record comes from a study of blood T cells in healthy people across ages. Study-level background: Template switching captured about one barcoded beta molecule per two T cells. General study points: Age brought a roughly linear fall in TCR beta diversity measured per million T cells.

A second roughly 6 to 12 cycle PCR used barcoded and J-beta primers. Every sample produced at least 3 million CDR3-containing paired-end reads. TCRdb processed the 5' RACE reads anew with MiXCR; each CDR3 protein has one entry. The data show hundreds of thousands of distinct CDR3 sequences, around 46% seen once. Every sample yielded at least 6.5 million isolated PBMCs. J gave up 3 bases and V 2 bases, and 9 bases lay outside the gene matches. Germline CDR1 MGHRA, CDR2 YSYEKL. This CDR3 is built from 17 residues. Sequenced: blood. The TCR originated in a young man in good health. The J gene is TRBJ1-5, the V gene TRBV4-1, with 8 bases aligning to TRBD1. In nucleotides, the CDR3 is TGCGCCAGCAGCCAACGAGAGACAGGGGTGAACAATCAGCCCCAGCATTTT. Translated, it gives CASSQRETGVNNQPQHF.